These 20 T cell receptor beta chains were all obtained from the same sample, sequenced in a study of human T cells and chemical hapten exposure. As for time point: healthy volunteer bleed at 6 weeks. Total RNA came from unfractionated whole blood. TCRdb redid the calling of the RACE reads with MiXCR, one entry per CDR3 protein. The data show tens of thousands of distinct CDR3 sequences, 3% to 4% seen once. The material sequenced was whole blood. Every receptor here comes from a human donor in good health. Some clones in this sample may be carry-over from other donors' samples.

This clonotype was counted many times. This chain links TRBV6-5 with TRBJ2-3; D not resolved. Deletions cut 0 bases from V and 2 bases from J, with 6 bases between. This CDR3 region has 14 residues. Germline CDR1 is MNHEY and CDR2 is SVGAGI. The DNA for the CDR3 is TGTGCCAGCAGTTACTCGAAGGTCACAGATACGCAGTATTTT. Translating gives CASSYSKVTDTQYF.

The sample holds many counts of this clonotype. The chain employs TRBV11-2 and TRBJ2-1; 10 nucleotides match TRBD2. CDR1 is SGHAT, CDR2 FQNNGV, per germline. The junction had 7 bases not matched to a gene; V was cut back by 6 bases and J by 2 bases. This CDR3 is built from 16 residues. Written as DNA, the CDR3 is TGTGCCAGCAGGGAACTAGCGGGACCGACCTACAATGAGCAGTTCTTC. It is translated as CASRELAGPTYNEQFF.

This clonotype was counted many times. The chain carries TRBV29-1 and TRBJ2-7; 7 bases line up with TRBD2. The junction had 10 bases not matched to a gene; V was cut back by 7 bases and J by 7 bases. Looked up from germline, CDR1 is SQVTM and CDR2 is ANQGSEA. The CDR3 is made up of 12 amino acids. CDR3 in amino acids: CSGGDSGREQYF. CDR3 in DNA: TGCAGCGGCGGGGACTCCGGGAGGGAGCAGTACTTC.

This clonotype has a count of ten or more. The chain combines TRBV21-1 with TRBJ1-1; the table assigns TRBD1, which was not confirmed against the DNA. TRBV21-1 is marked as a pseudogene. This CDR3 region has 15 residues. CDR3 protein: CASSYRDSANTEAFF. CDR3 coding DNA: TGTGCCAGCAGCTACCGGGACAGCGCGAACACTGAAGCTTTCTTT.

V is TRBV4-1 and J is TRBJ2-5; TRBD2 agrees at 13 bases. V lost 3 bases to trimming and J lost 7 bases; unmatched junction nucleotides: 14. Germline CDR1 MGHRA, CDR2 YSYEKL. The CDR3 length is 18 residues. The CDR3: CASSHRTSGRGSEGTQYF. The DNA of the CDR3 is TGCGCCAGCAGCCATCGGACTAGCGGGAGAGGCTCCGAAGGGACCCAGTACTTC.

This clonotype was recorded at least ten times. V is TRBV12-3 or TRBV12-4 and J is TRBJ2-7; D gene uncertain. V lost 5 bases and J 5 bases, leaving 7 bases between the germline ends. This CDR3 comprises 11 residues. The CDR3 protein is CASSTMNEQYF. For the CDR3, the DNA is TGTGCCAGCAGTACTATGAACGAGCAGTACTTC.

This clonotype was seen ten or more times. The conserved closing phenylalanine or tryptophan is absent in this CDR3, likely reflecting a read error. The DNA is left out, because the CDR3 cannot be placed on it with certainty; the CDR3 is given as TCRdb lists it. The gene calls are TRBV5-1 and TRBJ2-3; the table names TRBD1, a call not compared with the DNA. Inclusive of both ends, the CDR3 amounts to 13 amino acids. CDR1 is SGHRS and CDR2 is YFSETQ in the germline V gene. CDR3 sequence reads: CASSSNPGFSSFL.

This clonotype was recorded at least ten times. V and J are TRBV28 and TRBJ2-5; 10 nucleotides align to TRBD2. The CDR3 is made up of 13 amino acids. Germline V lookup: CDR1 MDHEN, CDR2 SYDVKM. V lost 7 bases and J lost 5; bases outside the gene matches: 4. CDR3 region: CASNPSGSETQYF. The CDR3 DNA sequence: TGTGCCAGCAACCCTAGCGGGAGTGAGACCCAGTACTTC.

This chain uses TRBV27 with TRBJ2-6; 8 positions agree with TRBD1. J was trimmed by 0 bases and V by 6 bases; bases with no gene match: 10. The germline CDR1 and CDR2 sequences are MNHEY and SMNVEV (reference sequence). The CDR3 loop spans 18 amino acids. Here the CDR3 reads CASRFKTGVYSGANVLTF. The CDR3 DNA is TGTGCCAGCAGATTTAAGACAGGGGTCTACTCTGGGGCCAACGTCCTGACTTTC.

This clonotype was observed a few times. The CDR3 region has the DNA TGTGCCAGCAGCTTAAGGCAGCCCTATGGCTACACCTTC. Its translation: CASSLRQPYGYTF. J is TRBJ1-2 and V is TRBV5-6; D not certain. This CDR3 comprises 13 residues. Between the trimmed V and J ends, which lost 2 bases and 4 bases, there was a span of 9 bases. Germline CDR1 and CDR2: SGHDT and YYEEEE.

This clonotype was recorded many times. The V and J genes are TRBV28 and TRBJ1-3, with no clear D. The V gene's germline CDR1 is MDHEN and CDR2 SYDVKM. Trimming left V 6 bases short and J 0 bases short, with 15 bases between. This CDR3 has 16 residues. The DNA for the CDR3 is TGTGCCAGCAGCAGAGTGGGTGGGCTCTCTGGAAACACCATATATTTT. It translates to CASSRVGGLSGNTIYF.

V gene TRBV5-1 combines with J gene TRBJ2-5; 9 bases line up with TRBD1. Looked up from germline, CDR1 is SGHRS and CDR2 is YFSETQ. V lost 4 bases to trimming and J lost 3 bases; unmatched junction nucleotides: 7. The CDR3 extends over 15 amino acids. DNA for the CDR3: TGCGCCAGCAGCGATGACAGGGGGGTAAAAGAGACCCAGTACTTC. As protein: CASSDDRGVKETQYF.

Ten or more counts support this clonotype. The rearrangement joins TRBV6-6 to TRBJ2-7; 8 positions match TRBD1. The CDR3 extends over 17 amino acids. CDR1 is MNHNY, CDR2 SVGAGI, per germline (reference sequence). V lost 0 bases and J lost 9; bases outside the gene matches: 16. The CDR3 reads CASSYSIVGTGGQLQYF. Here the CDR3 DNA reads TGTGCCAGCAGTTACTCGATTGTAGGGACAGGTGGGCAGTTGCAGTACTTC.

This clonotype turned up a few times. CDR3 DNA: TGTGCCACCAGCAGGGAAGGGGACACTGAAGCTTTCTTT. Its translation is CATSREGDTEAFF. The chain uses TRBV24-1 and TRBJ1-1; maybe TRBD1 (5 bases). The CDR3 is 13 residues long. V was pared by 7 bases and J by 3 bases, with 11 bases between. Germline CDR1 reads KGHDR; CDR2 reads SFDVKD.

This clonotype was recorded at least ten times. The rearrangement joins TRBV4-1 to TRBJ2-1, with a weak D call TRBD2 (6 bases). CDR1 is MGHRA and CDR2 is YSYEKL in the germline V gene. V lost 3 bases, J lost 8 bases, and 23 bases lay in between. This CDR3 is built from 17 residues. CDR3 nucleotide sequence: TGCGCCAGCAGCCAGACCGAGTGGCTAGCGAATAGCGATGAGCAGTTCTTC. This gives the protein CASSQTEWLANSDEQFF.

The CDR3 reads CASSLGMGSRKLFF. In nucleotides, the CDR3 is TGTGCCAGCAGCTTAGGCATGGGTTCGAGGAAACTGTTTTTT. The chain employs TRBV13 and TRBJ1-4; D is unclear. Germline V lookup: CDR1 PRHDT, CDR2 FYEKMQ (reference sequence). The CDR3 is 14 residues long. With 0 bases removed from V and 11 bases from J, the gap between germline ends came to 13 bases.

This clonotype was seen more than once but under ten times. The chain links TRBV7-9 to TRBJ2-7, with D maybe TRBD1 (5 bases). Germline lookup yields CDR1 SEHNR and CDR2 FQNEAQ (reference sequence). The CDR3 is 14 residues long. The V and J ends lost 2 bases and 6 bases respectively, with 14 bases between them. The CDR3 DNA is TGTGCCAGCAGCTTATTAACCACCCAGGGCGAGCAGTACTTC. Its protein product is CASSLLTTQGEQYF.

This clonotype was seen many times. The chain joins TRBV20-1 to TRBJ2-7, with 9 bases identical to TRBD1. The germline CDR1 and CDR2 sequences are DFQATT and SNEGSKA (reference sequence). The junction had 2 bases not matched to a gene; V was cut back by 6 bases and J by 2 bases. This CDR3 comprises 12 residues. DNA for the CDR3: TGCAGTGCCCGGACAGGGGCCTACGAGCAGTACTTC. It specifies CSARTGAYEQYF.

This clonotype was seen at least ten times. The chain employs TRBV18 and TRBJ2-3; no clear D. The V end was cut by 5 bases, the J end by 0 bases, with 12 bases between. Germline V gene sequence: CDR1 KGHSH, CDR2 LQKENI. The CDR3 runs to 15 residues. CDR3 protein: CASSNDGTSTDTQYF. CDR3 DNA sequence: TGTGCCAGCTCAAACGACGGTACTAGCACAGATACGCAGTATTTT.

This clonotype was seen at least ten times. The gene calls are TRBV15 and TRBJ1-5; D remains ambiguous. CDR3 size: 15 residues. With 5 bases removed from V and 4 bases from J, the gap between germline ends came to 15 bases. The V gene's germline CDR1 is LNHNV and CDR2 YYDKDF (reference sequence). The CDR3 sequence: CATSPRTPRNQPQHF. The CDR3 bases are TGTGCCACCAGCCCCCGGACTCCGCGTAATCAGCCCCAGCATTTT.